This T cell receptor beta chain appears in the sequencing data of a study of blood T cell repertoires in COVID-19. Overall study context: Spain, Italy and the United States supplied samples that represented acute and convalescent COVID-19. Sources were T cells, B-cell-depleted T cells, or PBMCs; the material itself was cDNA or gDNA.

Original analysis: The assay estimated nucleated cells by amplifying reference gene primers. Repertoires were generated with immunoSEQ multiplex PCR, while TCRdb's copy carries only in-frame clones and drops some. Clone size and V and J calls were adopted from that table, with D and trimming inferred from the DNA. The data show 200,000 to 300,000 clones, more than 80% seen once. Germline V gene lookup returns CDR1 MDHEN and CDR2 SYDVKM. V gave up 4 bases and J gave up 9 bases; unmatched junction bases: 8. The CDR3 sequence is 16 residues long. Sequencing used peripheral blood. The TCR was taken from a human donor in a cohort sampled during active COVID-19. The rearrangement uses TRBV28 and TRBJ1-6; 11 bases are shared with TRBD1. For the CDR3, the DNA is TGTGCCAGCAGTTCAACCGCCGGGACAGGGGGTTCACCCCTCCACTTT. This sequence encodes CASSSTAGTGGSPLHF.